This T cell receptor beta chain was obtained from a study of blood T cell repertoires in COVID-19 (dated by TCRdb to about 2020). The study in broad terms: The collaborator samples originated in the United States, Italy and Spain and spanned the acute and convalescent phases of COVID-19. The material from the prospective study consisted of cDNA or gDNA derived from T cells, B-cell-depleted T cells, or PBMCs. The repertoires were released in a freely available public database intended as a resource for research on the immune response to SARS-CoV-2. The samples were drawn from two sources: the first 160 participants of the ongoing ImmuneRACE study, and about 1,300 subjects contributed by 6 global collaborators. The dataset comprised deeply sampled blood TCRbeta repertoires from subjects exposed to, actively infected with, or recovered from COVID-19. Sample metadata almost always included a de-identified subject ID, COVID-19 status, age in years and sex. Where available, HLA class I and class II types were obtained from metadata supplied by the sample provider rather than from assay-based typing. Beyond this particular receptor, the publication reports: Clinical and demographic metadata were provided uncurated, with the amount varying by source and participant.

For this clone: Its target antigen remains unknown. Qualities for individual bases were not recorded, and no much larger clone is one base off.

In the prospective study, participants were 18 to 89 years old, resided in 20 to 30 geographic areas of the United States, and were enrolled through a virtual design. In the prospective study, cohorts were assigned on the basis of participant-reported clinical history obtained from a screening survey and a study questionnaire. For ImmuneRACE Cohort 3, a participant was defined as recovered based on two consecutive negative NP/OP PCR tests, clearance by a healthcare professional, or resolution of symptoms. In the prospective study, whole blood, serum and a nasopharyngeal or oropharyngeal swab were collected from each participant by mobile phlebotomists. Prospective study participants could optionally give additional blood draws and questionnaires over a roughly 2-month period. Prospective study blood samples were shipped either frozen or at room temperature before DNA extraction. The immunoSEQ Assay, a bias-controlled multiplex PCR, was used to amplify TCRbeta CDR3 regions from genomic DNA. The original methods were these. The number of nucleated cells in each sample was estimated from the amplification of reference gene primers within the assay. Sequence reads were collapsed and filtered to measure the absolute abundance of every unique TCRbeta CDR3 rearrangement. Productive Simpson clonality was computed per sample as the square root of Simpson's diversity index over productive rearrangements. TCRdb re-hosts the immuneACCESS table, in-frame sequences only. Its copies lack some clones; in the studies checked, an unresolved V gene accounts for under half of them, and the cause for the rest is not known. The DNA was the basis for D and trimming; V, J and clone size are from that table. The sample has approximately 200,000 clones on record, approximately 80% of them singletons. The top ten hold about 2% of the sample.

Specimen: PBMCs or T cells enriched from blood (not recorded which). This TCR was sampled from a man aged 60-69 years who had recovered from COVID-19.

The nucleotides are TGTGCCAGCTCACCACCGGGTGCACCGGAGGGGCCCCAGCATTTT. It is translated as CASSPPGAPEGPQHF. The chain joins TRBV18 to TRBJ1-5; the D gene identity is not certain. Including cysteine and phenylalanine, the CDR3 has 15 amino acids. Of the read, only the CDR3 DNA is kept; its 45 bases are in frame from base 1. The germline V gene gives CDR1 as KGHSH and CDR2 as LQKENI. The germline ends are 15 bases apart after V is trimmed by 0 bases and J by 9 bases.